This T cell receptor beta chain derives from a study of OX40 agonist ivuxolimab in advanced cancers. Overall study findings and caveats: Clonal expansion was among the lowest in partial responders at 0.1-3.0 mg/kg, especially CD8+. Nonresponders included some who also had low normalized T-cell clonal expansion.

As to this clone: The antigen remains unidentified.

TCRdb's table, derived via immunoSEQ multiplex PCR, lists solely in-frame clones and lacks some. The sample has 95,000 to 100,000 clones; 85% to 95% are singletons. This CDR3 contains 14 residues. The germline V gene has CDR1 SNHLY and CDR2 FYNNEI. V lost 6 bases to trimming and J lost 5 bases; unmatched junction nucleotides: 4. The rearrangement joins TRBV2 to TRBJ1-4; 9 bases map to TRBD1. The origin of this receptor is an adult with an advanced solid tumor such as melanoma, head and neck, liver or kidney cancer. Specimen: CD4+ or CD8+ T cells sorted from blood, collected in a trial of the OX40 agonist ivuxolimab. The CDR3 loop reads CASRLGTGNEKLFF. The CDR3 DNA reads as TGTGCCAGCAGGTTAGGGACAGGGAATGAAAAACTGTTTTTT.